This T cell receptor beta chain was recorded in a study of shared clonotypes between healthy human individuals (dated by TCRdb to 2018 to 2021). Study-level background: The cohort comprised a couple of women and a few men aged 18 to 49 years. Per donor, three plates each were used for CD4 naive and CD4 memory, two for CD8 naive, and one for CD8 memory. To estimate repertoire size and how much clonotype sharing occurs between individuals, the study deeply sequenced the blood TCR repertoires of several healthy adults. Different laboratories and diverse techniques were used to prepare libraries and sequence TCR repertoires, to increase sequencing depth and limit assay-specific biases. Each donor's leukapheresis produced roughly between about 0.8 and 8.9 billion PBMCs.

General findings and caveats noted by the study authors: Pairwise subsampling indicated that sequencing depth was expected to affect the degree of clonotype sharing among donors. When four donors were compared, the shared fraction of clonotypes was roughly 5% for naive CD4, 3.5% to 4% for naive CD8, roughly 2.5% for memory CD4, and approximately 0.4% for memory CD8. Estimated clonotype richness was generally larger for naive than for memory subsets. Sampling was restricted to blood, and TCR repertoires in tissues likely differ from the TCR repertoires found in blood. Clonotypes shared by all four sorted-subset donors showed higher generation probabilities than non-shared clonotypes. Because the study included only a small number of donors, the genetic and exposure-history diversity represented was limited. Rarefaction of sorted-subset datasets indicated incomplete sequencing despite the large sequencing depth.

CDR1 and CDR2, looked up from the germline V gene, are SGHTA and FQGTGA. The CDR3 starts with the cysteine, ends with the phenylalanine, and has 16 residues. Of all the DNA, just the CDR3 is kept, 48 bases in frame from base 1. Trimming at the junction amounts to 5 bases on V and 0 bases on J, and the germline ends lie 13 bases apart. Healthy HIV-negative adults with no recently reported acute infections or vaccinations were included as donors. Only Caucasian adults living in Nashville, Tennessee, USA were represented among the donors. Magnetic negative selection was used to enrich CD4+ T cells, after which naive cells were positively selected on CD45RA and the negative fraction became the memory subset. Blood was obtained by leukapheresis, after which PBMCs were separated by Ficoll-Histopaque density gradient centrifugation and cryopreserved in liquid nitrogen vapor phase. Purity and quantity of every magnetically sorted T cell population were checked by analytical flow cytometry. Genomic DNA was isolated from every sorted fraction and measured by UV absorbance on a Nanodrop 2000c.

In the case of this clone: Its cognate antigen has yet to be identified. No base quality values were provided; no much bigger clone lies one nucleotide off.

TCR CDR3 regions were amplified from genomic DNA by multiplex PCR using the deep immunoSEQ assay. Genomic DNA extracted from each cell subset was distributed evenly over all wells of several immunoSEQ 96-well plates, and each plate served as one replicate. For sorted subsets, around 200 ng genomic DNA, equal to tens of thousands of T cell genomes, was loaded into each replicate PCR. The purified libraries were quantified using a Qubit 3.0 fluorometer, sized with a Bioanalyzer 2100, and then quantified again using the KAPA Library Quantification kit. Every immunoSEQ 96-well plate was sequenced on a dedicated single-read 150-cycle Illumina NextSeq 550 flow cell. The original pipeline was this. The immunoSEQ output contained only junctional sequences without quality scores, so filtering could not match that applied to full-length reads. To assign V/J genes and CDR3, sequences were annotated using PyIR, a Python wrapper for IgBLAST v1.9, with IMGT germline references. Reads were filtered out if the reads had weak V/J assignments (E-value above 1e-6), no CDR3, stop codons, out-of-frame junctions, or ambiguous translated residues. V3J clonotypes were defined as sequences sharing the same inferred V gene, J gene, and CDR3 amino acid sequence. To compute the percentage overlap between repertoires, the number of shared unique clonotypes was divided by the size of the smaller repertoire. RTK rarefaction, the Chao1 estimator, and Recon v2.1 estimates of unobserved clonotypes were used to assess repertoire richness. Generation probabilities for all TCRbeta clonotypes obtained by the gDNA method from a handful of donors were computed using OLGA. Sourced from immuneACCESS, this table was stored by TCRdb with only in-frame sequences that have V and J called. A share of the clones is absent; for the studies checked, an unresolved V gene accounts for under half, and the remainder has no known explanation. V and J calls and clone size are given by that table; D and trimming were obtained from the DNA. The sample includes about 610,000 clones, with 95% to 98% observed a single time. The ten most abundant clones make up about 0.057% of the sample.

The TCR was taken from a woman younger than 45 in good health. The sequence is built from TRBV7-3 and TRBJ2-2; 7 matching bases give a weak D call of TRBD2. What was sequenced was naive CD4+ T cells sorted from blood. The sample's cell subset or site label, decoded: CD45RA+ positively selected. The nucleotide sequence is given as TGTGCCAGCAGCCCCGAGGGGGGGGCGAACACCGGGGAGCTGTTTTTT. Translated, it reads CASSPEGGANTGELFF.